This TCR beta chain comes out of a study of blood T cell repertoires in COVID-19. Some clones are missing from TCRdb's copy, which holds only in-frame ones; the method was immunoSEQ multiplex PCR. Seen here are around 20,000 clones, approximately 86% observed once, and the top ten hold over 6.5%. The CDR3 runs 16 residues. The V end was cut by 5 bases, the J end by 4 bases, with 19 bases between. Per the germline V gene, CDR1 is MDHEN and CDR2 is SYDVKM. The chain uses TRBV28 and TRBJ2-3; possible D gene TRBD2, 5 bases. The sample comprised peripheral blood. The clonotype was recovered from a human donor in a cohort sampled during active COVID-19. The donor label of this sample is uncertain. The CDR3 region is CASSPSNPPRADTQYF. The CDR3 DNA is TGTGCCAGCAGTCCTTCGAATCCCCCGAGGGCAGATACGCAGTATTTT. The full variable domain, in which reference TRBV28 and TRBJ2-3 provide the parts outside the CDR3, is DVKVTQSSRYLVKRTGEKVFLECVQDMDHENMFWYRQDPGLGLRLIYFSYDVKMKEKGDIPEGYSVSREKKERFSLILESASTNQTSMYLCASSPSNPPRADTQYFGPGTRLTVL.